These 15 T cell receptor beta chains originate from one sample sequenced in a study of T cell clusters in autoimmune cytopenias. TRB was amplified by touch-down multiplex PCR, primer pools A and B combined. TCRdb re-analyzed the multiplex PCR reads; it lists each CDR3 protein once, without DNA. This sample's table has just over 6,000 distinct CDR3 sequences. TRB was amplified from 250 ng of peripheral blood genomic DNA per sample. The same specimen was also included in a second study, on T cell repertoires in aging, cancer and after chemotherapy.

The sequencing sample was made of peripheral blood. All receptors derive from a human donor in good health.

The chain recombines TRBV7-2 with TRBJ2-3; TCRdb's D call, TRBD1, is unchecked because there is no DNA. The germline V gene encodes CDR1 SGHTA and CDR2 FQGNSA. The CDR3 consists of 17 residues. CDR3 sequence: CASSLVGGALRTDTQYF.

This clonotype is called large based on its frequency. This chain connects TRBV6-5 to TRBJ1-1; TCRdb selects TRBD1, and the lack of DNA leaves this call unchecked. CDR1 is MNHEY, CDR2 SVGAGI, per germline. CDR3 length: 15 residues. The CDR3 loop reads CASSYSMGESTEAFF.

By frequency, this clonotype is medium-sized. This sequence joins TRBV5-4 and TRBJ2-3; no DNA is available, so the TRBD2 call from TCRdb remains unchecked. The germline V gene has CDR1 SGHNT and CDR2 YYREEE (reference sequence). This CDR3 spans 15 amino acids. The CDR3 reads CASSQPGPETDTQYF.

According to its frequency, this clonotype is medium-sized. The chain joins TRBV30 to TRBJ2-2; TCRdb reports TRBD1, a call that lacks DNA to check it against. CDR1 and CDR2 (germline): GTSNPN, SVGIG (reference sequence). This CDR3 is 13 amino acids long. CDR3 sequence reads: CAWRVGTAGELFF.

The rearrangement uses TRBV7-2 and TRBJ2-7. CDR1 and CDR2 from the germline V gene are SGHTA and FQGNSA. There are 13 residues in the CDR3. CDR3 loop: CASSPTASYEQYF. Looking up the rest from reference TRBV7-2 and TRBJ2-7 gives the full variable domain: GAGVSQSPSNKVTEKGKDVELRCDPISGHTALYWYRQSLGQGLEFLIYFQGNSAPDKSGLPSDRFSAERTGGSVSTLTIQRTQQEDSAVYLCASSPTASYEQYFGPGTRLTVT.

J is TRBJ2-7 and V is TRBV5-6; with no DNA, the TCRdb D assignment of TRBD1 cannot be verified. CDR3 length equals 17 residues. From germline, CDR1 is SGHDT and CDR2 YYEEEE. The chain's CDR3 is CASSFFGDRAGAYEQYF.

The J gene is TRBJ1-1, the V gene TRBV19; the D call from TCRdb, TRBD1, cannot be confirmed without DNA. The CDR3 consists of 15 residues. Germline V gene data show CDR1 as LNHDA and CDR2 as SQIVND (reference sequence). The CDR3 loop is CASLPGHSENTEAFF.

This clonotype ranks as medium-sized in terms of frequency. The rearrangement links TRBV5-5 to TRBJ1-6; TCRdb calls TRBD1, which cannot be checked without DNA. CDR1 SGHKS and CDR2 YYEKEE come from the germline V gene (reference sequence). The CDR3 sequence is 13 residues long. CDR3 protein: CASSLDAGVPLHF. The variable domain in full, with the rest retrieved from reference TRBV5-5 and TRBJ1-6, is DAGVTQSPTHLIKTRGQQVTLRCSPISGHKSVSWYQQVLGQGPQFIFQYYEKEERGRGNFPDRFSARQFPNYSSELNVNALLLGDSALYLCASSLDAGVPLHFGNGTRLTVT.

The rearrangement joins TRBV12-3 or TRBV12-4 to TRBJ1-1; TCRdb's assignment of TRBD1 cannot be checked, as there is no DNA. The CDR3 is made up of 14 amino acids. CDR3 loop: CASGFRTGNTEAFF.

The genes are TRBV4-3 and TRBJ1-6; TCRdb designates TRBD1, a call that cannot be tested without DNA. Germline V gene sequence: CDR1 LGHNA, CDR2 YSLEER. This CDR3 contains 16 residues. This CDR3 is CASSQENRMGYSPLHF.

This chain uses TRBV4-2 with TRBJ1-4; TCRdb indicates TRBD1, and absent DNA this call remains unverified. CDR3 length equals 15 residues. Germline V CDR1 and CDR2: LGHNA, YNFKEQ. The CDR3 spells CASSLLGASNEKLFF.

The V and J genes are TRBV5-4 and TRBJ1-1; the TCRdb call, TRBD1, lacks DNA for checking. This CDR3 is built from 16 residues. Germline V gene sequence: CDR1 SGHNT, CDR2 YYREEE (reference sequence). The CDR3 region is CASSLETGWGNTEAFF.

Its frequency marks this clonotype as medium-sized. The CDR3 region is CASSLETGSHGYTF. V is TRBV6-5 and J is TRBJ1-2; TCRdb's assignment of TRBD1 cannot be checked, as there is no DNA. The CDR3 is made up of 14 amino acids. Looked up from germline, CDR1 is MNHEY and CDR2 is SVGAGI.

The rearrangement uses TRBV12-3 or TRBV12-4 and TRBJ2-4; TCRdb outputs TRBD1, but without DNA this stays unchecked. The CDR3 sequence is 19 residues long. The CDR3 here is CASSPPIQGLGLAKNIQYF.

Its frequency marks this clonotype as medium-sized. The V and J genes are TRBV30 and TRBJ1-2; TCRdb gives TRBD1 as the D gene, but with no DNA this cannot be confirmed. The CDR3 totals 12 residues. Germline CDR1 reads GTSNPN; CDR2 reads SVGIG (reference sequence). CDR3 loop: CAWSTGDYGYTF. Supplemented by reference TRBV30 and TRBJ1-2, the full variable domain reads SQTIHQWPATLVQPVGSPLSLECTVEGTSNPNLYWYRQAAGRGLQLLFYSVGIGQISSEVPQNLSASRPQDRQFILSSKKLLLSDSGFYLCAWSTGDYGYTFGSGTRLTVV.